This T cell receptor beta chain emerged from a study of neurological immune-mediated disorders. TCRdb re-derived calls from the 5' RACE reads in MiXCR, one entry per CDR3 protein. The sample has about 41,000 distinct CDR3 sequences, about 13% seen once. The CDR3 is 20 residues long. This clonotype was recorded many times. Sequenced sample: PBMCs. The TCR was taken from a female donor in good health. The genes are TRBV21-1 and TRBJ1-2; the D call of TRBD1 is as the table states it, not checked on the DNA. TRBV21-1 is given as a pseudogene. The CDR3 here is CASSKSRRYTGEDLNYGYTF. CDR3 DNA sequence: TGTGCCAGCAGCAAAAGCCGACGTTACACAGGGGAGGACCTTAACTATGGCTACACCTTC.